Below, one T cell receptor (beta chain) is given with its context. The target antigen is unknown. This sample was included in a study of shared clonotypes between healthy human individuals. The study, taken as a whole, reports: Sharing across four donors was seen in 4% to 6.5% of naive CD4 clonotypes.

The CDR3 has 14 residues. The ends lost 6 bases at V and 3 bases at J; junction bases unmatched: 9. Looked up from germline, CDR1 is SQVTM and CDR2 is ANQGSEA. Adult donors, all healthy and HIV-negative, had no recent acute infections or vaccinations. Generated by immunoSEQ multiplex PCR, the TCRdb table keeps only in-frame clones and is missing some. The sample lists about a million clones; 77% were seen once. The rearrangement uses TRBV29-1 and TRBJ2-7; TRBD1 agrees at 9 bases. The TCR comes from a man between 18 and 35 years old in good health. Some clones in this sample may be carry-over from other donors' samples. The sample comprised memory CD4+ T cells from PBMCs. Sample subset: CD45RA-negative fraction. The chain's CDR3 is CSVVPGQGFYEQYF. The CDR3 DNA is TGCAGCGTAGTACCGGGACAGGGCTTCTACGAGCAGTACTTC.